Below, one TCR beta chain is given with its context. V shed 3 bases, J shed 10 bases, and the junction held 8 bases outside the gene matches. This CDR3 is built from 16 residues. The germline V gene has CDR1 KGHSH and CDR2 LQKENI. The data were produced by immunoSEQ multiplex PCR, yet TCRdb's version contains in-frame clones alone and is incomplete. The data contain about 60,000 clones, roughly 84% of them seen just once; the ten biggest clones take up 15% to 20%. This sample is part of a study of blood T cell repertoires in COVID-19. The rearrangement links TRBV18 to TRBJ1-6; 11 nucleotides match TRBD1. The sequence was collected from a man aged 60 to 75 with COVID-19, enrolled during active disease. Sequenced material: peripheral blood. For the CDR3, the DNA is TGTGCCAGCTCACCCCGCCGGGACAGGGGGGGCTCACCCCTCCACTTT. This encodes CASSPRRDRGGSPLHF.